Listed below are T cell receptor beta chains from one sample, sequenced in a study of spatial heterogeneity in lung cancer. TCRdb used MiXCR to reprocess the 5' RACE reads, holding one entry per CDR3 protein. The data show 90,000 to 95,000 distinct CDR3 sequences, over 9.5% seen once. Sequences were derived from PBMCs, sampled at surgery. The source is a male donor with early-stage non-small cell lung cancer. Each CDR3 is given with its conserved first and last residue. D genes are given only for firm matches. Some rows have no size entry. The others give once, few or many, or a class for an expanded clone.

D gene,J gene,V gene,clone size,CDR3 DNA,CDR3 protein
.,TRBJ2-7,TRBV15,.,TGTGCCACCAGCTTGCGACAGGCGACCTACGAGCAGTACTTC,CATSLRQATYEQYF
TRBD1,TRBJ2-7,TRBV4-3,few,TGCGCCAGCAGCCAAGGACGGGACAGGGTATACGAGCAGTACTTC,CASSQGRDRVYEQYF
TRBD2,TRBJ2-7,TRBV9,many,TGTGCCAGCAGCGTAGAGGGCGGGAGTCTGAACGAGCAGTACTTC,CASSVEGGSLNEQYF
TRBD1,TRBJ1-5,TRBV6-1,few,TGTGCCAGCAGTACAAACCCCGGGACAGATGGGTACCAGCCCCAGCATTTT,CASSTNPGTDGYQPQHF
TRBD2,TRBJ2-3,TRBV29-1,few,TGCAGCGTCCTAAAGGTGGGAGGGGCAGATACGCAGTATTTT,CSVLKVGGADTQYF
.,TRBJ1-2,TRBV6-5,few,TGTGCCAGCAGGCCAAGCCAAAACTATGGCTACACCTTC,CASRPSQNYGYTF
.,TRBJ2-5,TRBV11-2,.,TGTGCCAGCAGACGCCCGGGGGCCCACCAAGAGACCCAGTACTTC,CASRRPGAHQETQYF
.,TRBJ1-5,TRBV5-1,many,TGCGCCAGCAGCCAATGGGGACACCAAGCAGGTCAGCCCCAGCATTTT,CASSQWGHQAGQPQHF
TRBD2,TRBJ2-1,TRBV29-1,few,TGCAGCGTTGAAAGGACTAGCGGGAGTCCTGGTGAGCAGTTCTTC,CSVERTSGSPGEQFF
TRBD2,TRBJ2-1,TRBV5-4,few,TGTGCCAGCAGCTTCGGGACTAGCGGGAGGGCCGTGTACAATGAGCAGTTCTTC,CASSFGTSGRAVYNEQFF
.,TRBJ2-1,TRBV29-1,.,TGCAGCCTCGCGGAACACCCAAGCGGGAATGAGCAGTTCTTC,CSLAEHPSGNEQFF
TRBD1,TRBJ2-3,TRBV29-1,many,TGCAGCTTCGGGACAGACACAGATACGCAGTATTTT,CSFGTDTDTQYF
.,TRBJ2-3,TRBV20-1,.,TGCAGTGCTAGAGGACTAGTCAGCACAGATACGCAGTATTTT,CSARGLVSTDTQYF
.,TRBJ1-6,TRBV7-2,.,TGTGCCAGCAGTACGAGGGACACCCCCACTTGGCCCCTCCACTTT,CASSTRDTPTWPLHF
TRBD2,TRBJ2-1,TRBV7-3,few,TGTGCCAGCAGCGTGACTAGCGGGAGTAGTGAGCAGTTCTTC,CASSVTSGSSEQFF
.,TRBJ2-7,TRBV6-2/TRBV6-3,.,TGTGCCAGCAGACAACAGGGAGGGGACGAGCAGTACTTC,CASRQQGGDEQYF
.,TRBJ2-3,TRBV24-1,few,TGTGCCACCAGTCTGGGGCAGGGAACAGATACGCAGTATTTT,CATSLGQGTDTQYF
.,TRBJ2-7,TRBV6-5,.,TGTGCCAGCAGTTATAGGGGGTTACATGAGTCGTTTCCTAGCGAGCAGTACTTC,CASSYRGLHESFPSEQYF
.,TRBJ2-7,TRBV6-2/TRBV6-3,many,TGTGCCAGCAGTTCACTAGGGAACGAGCAGTACTTC,CASSSLGNEQYF
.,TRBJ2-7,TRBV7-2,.,TGTGCCAGCAGCAAACAGGGTAGAGGTTCCTACGAGCAGTACTTC,CASSKQGRGSYEQYF
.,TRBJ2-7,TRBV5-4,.,TGTGCCAGCAGGGCGGGACACAAGCCCTACGAGCAGTACTTC,CASRAGHKPYEQYF
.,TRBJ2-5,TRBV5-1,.,TGCGCCAGCAGCTTGGGTGGGGGGCTAATGGGCCAAGAGACCCAGTACTTC,CASSLGGGLMGQETQYF
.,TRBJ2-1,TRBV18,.,TGTGCCAGCTCGCCAGATCTCGGGGGACTTAACAATGAGCAGTTCTTC,CASSPDLGGLNNEQFF
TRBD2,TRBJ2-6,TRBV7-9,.,TGTGCCAGCAGTCCGGCGGGGGCTGGGGCCAACGTCCTGACTTTC,CASSPAGAGANVLTF
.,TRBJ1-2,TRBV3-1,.,TGTGCCAGCAGCTCAGATAGTAATGGCTACACCTTC,CASSSDSNGYTF
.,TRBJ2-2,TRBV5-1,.,TGCGCCAGCAGCCGTTCCCAGGGGGGGCACACCGGGGAGCTGTTTTTT,CASSRSQGGHTGELFF
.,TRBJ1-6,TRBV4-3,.,TGCGCCAGCAGCCAAGTTCTTAATTCACCCCTCCACTTT,CASSQVLNSPLHF
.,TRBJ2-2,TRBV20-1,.,TGCAGTGCCCTACAGGGCTTGGGCACCGGGGAGCTGTTTTTT,CSALQGLGTGELFF
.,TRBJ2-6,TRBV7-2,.,TGTGCCAGCAGTGGATCTGGGGCCAACGTCCTGACTTTC,CASSGSGANVLTF
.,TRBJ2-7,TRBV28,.,TGTGCCAGCACCCTCGCGGTCCAGGGATACGAGCAGTACTTC,CASTLAVQGYEQYF
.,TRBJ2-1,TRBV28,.,TGTGCCCGATCCTACAATGAGCAGTTCTTC,CARSYNEQFF
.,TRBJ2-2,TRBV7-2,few,TGTGCCAGCAGCTTAGCGTCTCCAGGGAACACCGGGGAGCTGTTTTTT,CASSLASPGNTGELFF
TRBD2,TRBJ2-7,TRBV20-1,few,TGCAGTGCTTTCCGGACTAGCGGAGGCTACGAGCAGTACTTC,CSAFRTSGGYEQYF
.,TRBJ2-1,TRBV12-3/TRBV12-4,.,TGTGCCAGCAGTTTAGGGGGGGCGGGAAACAATGAGCAGTTCTTC,CASSLGGAGNNEQFF
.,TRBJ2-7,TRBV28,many,TGTGCCAGCAGTCCCCAAACAGGGTCCTACGAGCAGTACTTC,CASSPQTGSYEQYF
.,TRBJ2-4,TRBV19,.,TGTGCCAGTAGTCCCCGTGAAGGGAGCATTCAGTACTTC,CASSPREGSIQYF
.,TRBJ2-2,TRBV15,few,TGTGCCACCAGCCCCGGACTGAACACCGGGGAGCTGTTTTTT,CATSPGLNTGELFF
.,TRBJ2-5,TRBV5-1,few,TGCGCCAGCAGCCCTGACACATATCAAGAGACCCAGTACTTC,CASSPDTYQETQYF
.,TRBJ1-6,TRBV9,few,TGTGCCAGCAGCGCAAGGGAGATTGATTCACCCCTCCACTTT,CASSAREIDSPLHF
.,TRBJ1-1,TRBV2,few,TGTGCCAGCGCGATAACTACGAACACTGAAGCTTTCTTT,CASAITTNTEAFF
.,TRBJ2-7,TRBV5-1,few,TGCGCCAGCAGCTTTGACGGGGGAGCCTACGAGCAGTACTTC,CASSFDGGAYEQYF
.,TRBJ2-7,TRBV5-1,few,TGCGCCAGCAGCGACAGCCGGGTCCTTGGCGAGCAGTACTTC,CASSDSRVLGEQYF
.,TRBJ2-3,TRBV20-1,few,TGCAGTGCTCCCCGGGCTAGCAGGGGAATGGATACGCAGTATTTT,CSAPRASRGMDTQYF
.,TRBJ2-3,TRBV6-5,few,TGTGCCAGCAGACCCGGACGGGCATTCACAGATACGCAGTATTTT,CASRPGRAFTDTQYF
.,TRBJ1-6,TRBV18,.,TGTGCCAGCTCACCCGAGGGGAATTCACCCCTCCACTTT,CASSPEGNSPLHF